This T cell receptor (beta chain) was observed in a study of cytomegalovirus exposure and HLA in healthy donors. V was shortened by 3 bases and J by 6 bases, with 7 bases between the two germline ends. This CDR3 comprises 12 residues. Germline CDR1 and CDR2: SGHVS and FNYEAQ. On this clone: The antigen is undetermined.

The study ran its PCR with 60 Vbeta and 13 Jbeta primers. Data came from immunoSEQ multiplex PCR; TCRdb stores just in-frame clones and leaves some out. The sample consists of tens of thousands of clones, roughly 86% of them appearing once. Study-level findings and limits: Researchers catalogued about 150 TCR beta chains as cytomegalovirus-associated.

This chain connects TRBV7-6 to TRBJ2-3; possibly TRBD2 for D (6 bases). The clonotype originates from a man aged 25 to 40 in good health and CMV-seropositive. Sequencing was done on a sample of PBMCs. CDR3 amino acids: CASSFGSDTQYF. CDR3 bases: TGTGCCAGCAGCTTCGGGAGTGATACGCAGTATTTT.